A single sample is the source of the 13 T cell receptor beta chains below, sequenced in a study of blood T cell repertoires in COVID-19. Generated by immunoSEQ multiplex PCR, the TCRdb table keeps only in-frame clones and is missing some. The data contain some 220,000 clones, more than 75% of them singletons. The sample comprised peripheral blood. The receptors stem from a human donor in a cohort sampled during active COVID-19.

The chain uses TRBV29-1 and TRBJ1-2, with no clear D. Germline lookup yields CDR1 SQVTM and CDR2 ANQGSEA. Between the trimmed V and J ends, which lost 1 base and 5 bases, there was a span of 17 bases. This CDR3 comprises 15 residues. The CDR3: CSVEVSQVYPYGYTF. CDR3 DNA: TGCAGCGTTGAAGTTAGTCAGGTATACCCTTATGGCTACACCTTC.

J is TRBJ2-1 and V is TRBV5-1; TRBD1 aligns across 9 bases. J lost 2 bases, V lost 6 bases, and 9 bases had no gene match. CDR3 length: 16 amino acids. Germline-derived CDR1 and CDR2 are SGHRS and YFSETQ. The CDR3 loop reads CASNPGGTGTYNEQFF. DNA of the CDR3: TGCGCCAGCAACCCCGGGGGGACAGGGACCTACAATGAGCAGTTCTTC.

The gene calls are TRBV10-3 and TRBJ1-1; perhaps TRBD1 as D (6 bases). The V end was cut by 2 bases, the J end by 0 bases, with 13 bases between. This CDR3 is 16 amino acids long. The germline gives CDR1 ENHRY, CDR2 SYGVKD. The CDR3 DNA is TGTGCCATCAGTGAGGGGGCGGCAGGGGTGAACACTGAAGCTTTCTTT. This gives the protein CAISEGAAGVNTEAFF.

A remark on this clone: A read error may be the cause here, since a much bigger clone is one base away. V gene TRBV5-4 combines with J gene TRBJ1-1; D is unclear. CDR1 and CDR2 (germline): SGHNT, YYREEE (reference sequence). With 3 bases removed from V and 0 bases from J, the gap between germline ends came to 9 bases. CDR3 size: 14 residues. The CDR3 DNA follows: TGTGCCAGCAGCTCGCAACACCTGAACACTGAAGCTTTCTTT. It specifies CASSSQHLNTEAFF.

The CDR3 sequence: CAIRGTGGDGYTF. CDR3 DNA sequence: TGTGCCATCAGGGGAACAGGGGGAGATGGCTACACCTTC. The rearrangement uses TRBV10-3 and TRBJ1-2; the match to TRBD1 covers 8 bases. Trimming cost V 6 bases and J 6 bases; bases outside gene matches: 6. This CDR3 spans 13 amino acids. Germline CDR1 and CDR2: ENHRY and SYGVKD.

The chain combines TRBV7-2 with TRBJ2-5; D might be TRBD1 (7 bases). From germline, CDR1 is SGHTA and CDR2 FQGNSA. The CDR3 extends over 15 amino acids. Between the trimmed V and J ends, which lost 5 bases and 5 bases, there was a span of 18 bases. For the CDR3, the DNA is TGTGCCAGCAGCCAATGGGCAGGGGGGCCGGAGACCCAGTACTTC. This translates into CASSQWAGGPETQYF. Drawing the rest from reference TRBV7-2 and TRBJ2-5, the complete variable domain is GAGVSQSPSNKVTEKGKDVELRCDPISGHTALYWYRQSLGQGLEFLIYFQGNSAPDKSGLPSDRFSAERTGGSVSTLTIQRTQQEDSAVYLCASSQWAGGPETQYFGPGTRLLVL.

The rearrangement joins TRBV11-3 to TRBJ2-2, with 10 bases aligning to TRBD2. The V and J ends lost 5 bases and 5 bases, in that order; junction bases with no gene match: 17. Germline loops: CDR1 SGHNT, CDR2 YENEEA. The CDR3 sequence is 19 residues long. The CDR3 DNA sequence: TGTGCCAGCAGCCCTGGCCCCCAGCGGGGGGGCATTTTAACCGGGGAGCTGTTTTTT. Translated, it gives CASSPGPQRGGILTGELFF.

The chain recombines TRBV5-4 with TRBJ2-2; maybe TRBD2 (6 bases). CDR3 size: 16 residues. Germline V CDR1 and CDR2: SGHNT, YYREEE (reference sequence). Between the trimmed V and J ends, which lost 0 bases and 4 bases, there was a span of 13 bases. In DNA form, the CDR3 reads TGTGCCAGCAGCTTGGTTGCGGGGCCGAGCACCGGGGAGCTGTTTTTT. It is translated as CASSLVAGPSTGELFF.

The chain is built from TRBV5-1 and TRBJ2-1, with a tentative D call TRBD2 (6 bases). This CDR3 has 14 residues. CDR1 is SGHRS, CDR2 YFSETQ, per germline. Deletions cut 0 bases from V and 5 bases from J, with 9 bases between. The CDR3: CASSLGGLDNEQFF. Written as DNA, the CDR3 is TGCGCCAGCAGCTTGGGGGGACTCGACAATGAGCAGTTCTTC.

The gene calls are TRBV15 and TRBJ2-7; 8 bases align to TRBD1. V was clipped by 3 bases and J by 3 bases; unmatched bases: 1. CDR1 and CDR2 (germline): LNHNV, YYDKDF (reference sequence). The CDR3 length is 13 residues. This chain's CDR3 is CATSSDRGYEQYF. The CDR3 nucleotides are TGTGCCACCAGCAGTGACAGGGGCTACGAGCAGTACTTC.

This rearrangement joins TRBV5-1 to TRBJ2-1; 7 positions agree with TRBD2. This CDR3 spans 15 amino acids. CDR1 is SGHRS, CDR2 YFSETQ, per germline. Germline trimming cut 4 bases from V and 9 bases from J; bases unmatched to any gene: 13. This CDR3 is CASSPDAGEIAEQFF. In DNA, the CDR3 is TGCGCCAGCAGCCCAGACGCGGGAGAAATTGCTGAGCAGTTCTTC.

J is TRBJ2-2 and V is TRBV6-6; 9 bases map to TRBD1. The CDR3 consists of 15 residues. From germline, CDR1 is MNHNY and CDR2 SVGAGI (reference sequence). V lost 6 bases, J lost 6 bases, and 8 bases stayed unmatched. Here the CDR3 DNA reads TGTGCCAGCAGCGGGGACAGGGACCCACCCGGGGAGCTGTTTTTT. Translating it yields CASSGDRDPPGELFF.

The CDR3 is CASSPGDRGLRGANVLTF. The CDR3 DNA follows: TGTGCCAGCAGCCCGGGGGACAGGGGCCTACGTGGGGCCAACGTCCTGACTTTC. The chain combines TRBV3-1 (or the pseudogene TRBV3-2) with TRBJ2-6; 10 bases are shared with TRBD1. Trimming removed 4 bases from V and 3 bases from J; junction bases left unmatched: 9. The germline gives CDR1 LGHDT, CDR2 YNNKEL (reference sequence). This CDR3 has 18 amino acids.